The 10 T cell receptor beta chains below all came from one sample that was sequenced in a study of cytomegalovirus exposure and HLA in healthy donors. 13 Jbeta primers and 60 Vbeta primers were used for the PCR. The assay was immunoSEQ multiplex PCR, and TCRdb's table has in-frame clones only and misses some. The table gives tens of thousands of clones; the top ten clones make up 5.3% of it. The sequencing sample was made of PBMCs. Source of these receptors: a man aged 25-45 years in good health and CMV-seropositive.

The V call is TRBV29-1, the J call TRBJ1-1; 9 bases match TRBD1. The CDR3 extends over 14 amino acids. Trimming took 6 bases from V and 0 from J; bases not matched to a gene: 5. Germline values: CDR1 SQVTM, CDR2 ANQGSEA. This chain's CDR3 is CSVRDRVMNTEAFF. The CDR3 DNA follows: TGCAGCGTGAGGGACAGGGTTATGAACACTGAAGCTTTCTTT. The entire variable domain, with the rest obtained from reference TRBV29-1 and TRBJ1-1, is as follows: SAVISQKPSRDICQRGTSLTIQCQVDSQVTMMFWYRQQPGQSLTLIATANQGSEATYESGFVIDKFPISRPNLTFSTLTVSNMSPEDSSIYLCSVRDRVMNTEAFFGQGTRLTVV.

The chain joins TRBV18 to TRBJ1-1; tentative D call: TRBD1 (5 bases). Germline V lookup: CDR1 KGHSH, CDR2 LQKENI. Deletions cut 3 bases from V and 1 base from J, with 9 bases between. This CDR3 is 14 amino acids long. Written as DNA, the CDR3 is TGTGCCAGCTCACCGCAGGGCCCGAACACTGAAGCTTTCTTT. This sequence encodes CASSPQGPNTEAFF.

The chain is built from TRBV30 and TRBJ2-3; 13 nucleotides agree with TRBD2. This CDR3 is 16 amino acids long. CDR1 GTSNPN and CDR2 SVGIG come from the germline V gene (reference sequence). Trimming took 2 bases from V and 4 from J; bases not matched to a gene: 6. Here the CDR3 DNA reads TGTGCCTGGAGTTTAGGACTAGCGGGAGTCGCAGATACGCAGTATTTT. Amino acid sequence: CAWSLGLAGVADTQYF.

This chain connects TRBV30 to TRBJ1-1; D is possibly TRBD1 (5 bases). This CDR3 is built from 12 residues. Germline V lookup: CDR1 GTSNPN, CDR2 SVGIG (reference sequence). Trimming left V 0 bases short and J 8 bases short, with 10 bases between. The CDR3 DNA reads TGTGCCTGGAGTGTACTGCAGGGCGAAGCTTTCTTT. This translates into CAWSVLQGEAFF.

The chain employs TRBV7-9 and TRBJ2-7, with D perhaps TRBD2 (5 bases). V lost 5 bases and J 8 bases, leaving 16 bases between the germline ends. This CDR3 comprises 13 residues. Germline V lookup: CDR1 SEHNR, CDR2 FQNEAQ (reference sequence). CDR3 residues: CASSADLEEKQYF. In nucleotides, the CDR3 is TGTGCCAGCAGCGCCGACTTGGAGGAGAAGCAGTACTTC.

The genes are TRBV9 and TRBJ2-2; 9 bases align to TRBD2. In germline, CDR1 is SGDLS, CDR2 YYNGEE. This CDR3 has 15 residues. Trimming removed 3 bases from V and 6 bases from J; junction bases left unmatched: 6. CDR3 sequence reads: CASSASGRSAGELFF. CDR3 sequence (DNA): TGTGCCAGCAGCGCGAGCGGGAGGTCGGCCGGGGAGCTGTTTTTT.

This chain uses TRBV4-2 with TRBJ2-5, with D tentatively TRBD1 (5 bases). CDR3 length: 17 amino acids. V was trimmed by 2 bases and J by 1 base, leaving 17 bases between them. In germline, CDR1 is LGHNA, CDR2 YNFKEQ. The CDR3 sequence: CASSQSPLGRLQETQYF. Here the CDR3 DNA reads TGTGCCAGCAGCCAAAGCCCGCTGGGGCGACTCCAAGAGACCCAGTACTTC.

This chain's CDR3 is CASSPTRRSPLGEQYF. The CDR3 region has the DNA TGTGCCAGCAGCCCCACCAGGCGTAGTCCCCTTGGCGAGCAGTACTTC. The chain combines TRBV7-8 with TRBJ2-7, with D hard to call. Germline V gene sequence: CDR1 SGHVS, CDR2 FQNEAQ. V was cut by 5 bases and J by 6 bases, with 23 bases left in between. The CDR3 consists of 16 residues.

The J gene is TRBJ2-2, the V gene TRBV6-1, with 8 bases fitting TRBD1. CDR1 is MNHNS and CDR2 is SASEGT in the germline V gene. CDR3 length: 15 residues. Unmatched junction bases numbered 8, after V lost 8 bases and J lost 3 bases. This CDR3 is CASRTGSLDTGELFF. DNA of the CDR3: TGTGCCAGCCGGACAGGGTCCCTGGACACCGGGGAGCTGTTTTTT.

This clone shows up as medium-sized by frequency. The chain joins TRBV6-1 to TRBJ2-3; TRBD2 matches at 10 bases. The ends lost 5 bases at V and 2 bases at J; junction bases unmatched: 4. Germline lookup yields CDR1 MNHNS and CDR2 SASEGT. This CDR3 is built from 15 residues. CDR3: CASSSGTSDTDTQYF. CDR3 DNA: TGTGCCAGCAGTTCCGGGACTAGCGACACAGATACGCAGTATTTT.